This TCR beta chain was captured in a study of shared clonotypes between healthy human individuals. The V and J ends lost 5 bases and 0 bases, in that order; junction bases with no gene match: 7. This CDR3 region has 16 residues. Germline CDR1 ENHRY, CDR2 SYGVKD. An even split of each subset's genomic DNA across several immunoSEQ plates was performed. In replicate PCRs of unsorted PBMC, approximately 280 ng DNA, around 30,000 T cell genomes, was used. The method was immunoSEQ multiplex PCR; TCRdb's version includes in-frame clones alone and lacks a portion of them. Seen here are some 510,000 clones, 79% observed once, and the top ten hold around 13%. With unsorted samples, genomic DNA was obtained from about 100 million PBMCs.

The sequenced sample consisted of PBMCs. The chain couples TRBV10-3 to TRBJ2-3; 8 bases fit TRBD2. The sequence was collected from a woman in her 40s in good health. Some clones in this sample may be carry-over from other donors' samples. The CDR3 DNA reads TGTGCCATCAGTTTATCACCGGGAGGGAGCACAGATACGCAGTATTTT. It yields the protein CAISLSPGGSTDTQYF.